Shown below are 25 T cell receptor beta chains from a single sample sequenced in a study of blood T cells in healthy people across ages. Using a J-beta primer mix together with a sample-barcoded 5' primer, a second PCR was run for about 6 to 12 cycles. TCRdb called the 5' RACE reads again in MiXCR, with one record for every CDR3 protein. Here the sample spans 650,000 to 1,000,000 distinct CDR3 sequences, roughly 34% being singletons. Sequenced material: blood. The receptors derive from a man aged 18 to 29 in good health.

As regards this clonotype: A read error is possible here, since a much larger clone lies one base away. CDR3 region: CSARTNYNEQYF. DNA of the CDR3: TGCAGTGCCAGGACTAACTACAATGAGCAGTACTTC. J is TRBJ2-5 and V is TRBV20-1, with D possibly matching TRBD2 (6 bases). V shed 6 bases and J shed 11 bases, with 19 bases lying between them. The CDR3 spans 12 residues. Germline V gene data show CDR1 as DFQATT and CDR2 as SNEGSKA (reference sequence).

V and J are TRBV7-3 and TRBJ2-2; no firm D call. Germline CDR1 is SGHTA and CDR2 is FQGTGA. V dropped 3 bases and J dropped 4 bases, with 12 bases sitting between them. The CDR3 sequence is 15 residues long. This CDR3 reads CASSFGRWSTGELFF. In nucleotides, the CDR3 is TGTGCCAGCAGCTTCGGCAGGTGGAGCACCGGGGAGCTGTTTTTT.

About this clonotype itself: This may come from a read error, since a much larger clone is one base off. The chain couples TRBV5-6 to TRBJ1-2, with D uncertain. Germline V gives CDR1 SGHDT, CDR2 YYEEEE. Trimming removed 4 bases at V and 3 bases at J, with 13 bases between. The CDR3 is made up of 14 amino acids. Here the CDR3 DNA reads TGTGCCAGCAGCGTGGAGGGTCTTGACTATGGCTACACCTTC. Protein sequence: CASSVEGLDYGYTF.

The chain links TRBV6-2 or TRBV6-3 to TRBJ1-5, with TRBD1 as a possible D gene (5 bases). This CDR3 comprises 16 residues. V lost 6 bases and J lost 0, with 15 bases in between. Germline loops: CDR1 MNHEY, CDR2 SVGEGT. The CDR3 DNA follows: TGTGCCAGCAGCCTCCGGGACGGCAATAGCAATCAGCCCCAGCATTTT. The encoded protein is CASSLRDGNSNQPQHF.

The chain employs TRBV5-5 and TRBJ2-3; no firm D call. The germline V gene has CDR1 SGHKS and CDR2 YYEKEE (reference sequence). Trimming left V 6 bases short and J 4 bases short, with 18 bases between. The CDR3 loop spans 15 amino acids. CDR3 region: CASTIFLGDPDTQYF. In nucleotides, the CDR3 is TGTGCCAGCACCATTTTCCTTGGGGATCCAGATACGCAGTATTTT.

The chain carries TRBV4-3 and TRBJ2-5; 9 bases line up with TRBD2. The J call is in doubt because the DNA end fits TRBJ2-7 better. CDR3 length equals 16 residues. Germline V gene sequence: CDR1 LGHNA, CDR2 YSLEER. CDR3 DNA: TGCGCCAGCAGTCCAAGTATGGCGGGGGGGACCTACGAGCAGTACTTC. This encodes CASSPSMAGGTYEQYF.

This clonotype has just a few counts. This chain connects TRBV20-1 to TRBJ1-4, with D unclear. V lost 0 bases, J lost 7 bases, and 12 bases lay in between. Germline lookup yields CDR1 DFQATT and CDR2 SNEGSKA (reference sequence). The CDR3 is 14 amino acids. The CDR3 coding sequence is TGCAGTGCTAGAGATAGTGGGGTGGGTGAAAAACTGTTTTTT. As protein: CSARDSGVGEKLFF.

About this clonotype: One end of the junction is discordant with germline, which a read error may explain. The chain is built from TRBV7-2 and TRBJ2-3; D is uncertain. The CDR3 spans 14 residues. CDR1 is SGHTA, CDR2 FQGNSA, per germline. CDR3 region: CASSLDRRTATQYF. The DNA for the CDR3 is TGTGCCAGCAGCTTAGACAGACGCACAGCTACGCAGTATTTT.

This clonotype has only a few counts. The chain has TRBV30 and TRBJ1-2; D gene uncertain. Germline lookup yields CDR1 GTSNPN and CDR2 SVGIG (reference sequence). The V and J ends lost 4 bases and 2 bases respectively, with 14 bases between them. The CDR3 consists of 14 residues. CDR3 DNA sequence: TGTGCCTGGATAAGAACGGGCTTGAACTATGGCTACACCTTC. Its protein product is CAWIRTGLNYGYTF.

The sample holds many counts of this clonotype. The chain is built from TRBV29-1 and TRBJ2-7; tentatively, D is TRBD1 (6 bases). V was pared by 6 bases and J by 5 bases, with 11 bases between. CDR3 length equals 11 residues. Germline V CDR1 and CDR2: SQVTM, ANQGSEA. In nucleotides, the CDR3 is TGCAGCGTAAGACAGGCGGACGAGCAGTACTTC. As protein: CSVRQADEQYF.

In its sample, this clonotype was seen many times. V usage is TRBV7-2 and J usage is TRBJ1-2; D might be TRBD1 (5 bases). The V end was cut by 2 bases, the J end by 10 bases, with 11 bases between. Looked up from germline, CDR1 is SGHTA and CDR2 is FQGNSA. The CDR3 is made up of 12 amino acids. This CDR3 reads CASSLSYGAYTF. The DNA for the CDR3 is TGTGCCAGCAGCTTATCGTACGGGGCCTACACCTTC.

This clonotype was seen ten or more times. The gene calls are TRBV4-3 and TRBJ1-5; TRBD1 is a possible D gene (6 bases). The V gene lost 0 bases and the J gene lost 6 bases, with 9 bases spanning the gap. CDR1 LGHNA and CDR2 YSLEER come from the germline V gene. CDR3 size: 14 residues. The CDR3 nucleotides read TGCGCCAGCAGCCAAGATAGGGGGAGTCAGCCCCAGCATTTT. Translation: CASSQDRGSQPQHF.

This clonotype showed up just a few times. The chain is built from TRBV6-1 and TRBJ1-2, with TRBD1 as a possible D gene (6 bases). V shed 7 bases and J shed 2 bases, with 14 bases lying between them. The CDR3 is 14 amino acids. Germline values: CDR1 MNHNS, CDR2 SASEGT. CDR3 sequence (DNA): TGTGCCAGCACGACAGGACAGCTCAACTATGGCTACACCTTC. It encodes CASTTGQLNYGYTF.

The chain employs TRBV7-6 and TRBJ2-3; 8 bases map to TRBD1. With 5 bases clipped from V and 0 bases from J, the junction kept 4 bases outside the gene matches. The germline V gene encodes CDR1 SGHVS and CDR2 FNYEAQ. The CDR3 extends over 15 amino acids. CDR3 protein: CASSTTGASTDTQYF. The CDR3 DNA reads TGTGCCAGCAGCACGACAGGGGCCAGCACAGATACGCAGTATTTT.

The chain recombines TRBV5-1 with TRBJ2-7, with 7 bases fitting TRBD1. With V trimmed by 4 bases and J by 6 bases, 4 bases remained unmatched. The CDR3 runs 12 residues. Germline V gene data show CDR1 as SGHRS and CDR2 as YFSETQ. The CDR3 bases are TGCGCCAGCAGCGAGACAGGGTGCGAGCAGTACTTC. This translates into CASSETGCEQYF.

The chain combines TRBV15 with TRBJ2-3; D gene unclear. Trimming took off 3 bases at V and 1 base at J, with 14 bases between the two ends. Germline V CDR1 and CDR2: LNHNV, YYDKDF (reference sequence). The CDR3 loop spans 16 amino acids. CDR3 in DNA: TGTGCCACCAGCAGGGCATTGCGCAGTCGCACAGATACGCAGTATTTT. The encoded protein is CATSRALRSRTDTQYF.

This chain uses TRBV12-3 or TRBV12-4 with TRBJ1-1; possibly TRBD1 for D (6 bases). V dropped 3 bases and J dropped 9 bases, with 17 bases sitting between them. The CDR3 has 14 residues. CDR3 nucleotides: TGTGCCAGCAGTTTTTCGGGGGCTCGGGATAAAGCTTTCTTT. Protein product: CASSFSGARDKAFF.

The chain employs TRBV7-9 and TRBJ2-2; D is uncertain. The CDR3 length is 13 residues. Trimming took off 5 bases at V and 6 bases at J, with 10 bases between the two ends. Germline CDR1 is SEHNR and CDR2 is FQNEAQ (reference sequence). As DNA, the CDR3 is TGTGCCAGCAGCGCCGACAATCCCGGGGAGCTGTTTTTT. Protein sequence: CASSADNPGELFF.

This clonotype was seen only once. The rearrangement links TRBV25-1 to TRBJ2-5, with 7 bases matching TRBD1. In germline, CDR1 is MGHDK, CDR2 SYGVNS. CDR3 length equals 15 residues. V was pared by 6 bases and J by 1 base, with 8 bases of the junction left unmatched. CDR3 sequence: CASRRGTGVQETQYF. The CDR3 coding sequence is TGTGCCAGCAGGAGAGGCACAGGGGTCCAAGAGACCCAGTACTTC. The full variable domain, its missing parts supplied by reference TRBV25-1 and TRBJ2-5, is EADIYQTPRYLVIGTGKKITLECSQTMGHDKMYWYQQDPGMELHLIHYSYGVNSTEKGDLSSESTVSRIRTEHFPLTLESARPSHTSQYLCASRRGTGVQETQYFGPGTRLLVL.

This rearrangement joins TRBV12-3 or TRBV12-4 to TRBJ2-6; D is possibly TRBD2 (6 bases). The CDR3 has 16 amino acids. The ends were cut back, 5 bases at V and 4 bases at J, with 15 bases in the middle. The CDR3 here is CASSLPGGTGANVLTF. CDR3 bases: TGTGCCAGCAGTCTCCCGGGCGGGACCGGGGCCAACGTCCTGACTTTC.

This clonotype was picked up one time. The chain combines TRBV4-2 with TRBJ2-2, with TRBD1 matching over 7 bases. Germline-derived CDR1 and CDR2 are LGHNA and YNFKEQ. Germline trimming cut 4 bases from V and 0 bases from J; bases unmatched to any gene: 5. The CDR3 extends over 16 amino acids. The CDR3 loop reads CASSLGQETNTGELFF. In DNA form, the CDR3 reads TGTGCCAGCAGCCTCGGACAGGAGACGAACACCGGGGAGCTGTTTTTT.

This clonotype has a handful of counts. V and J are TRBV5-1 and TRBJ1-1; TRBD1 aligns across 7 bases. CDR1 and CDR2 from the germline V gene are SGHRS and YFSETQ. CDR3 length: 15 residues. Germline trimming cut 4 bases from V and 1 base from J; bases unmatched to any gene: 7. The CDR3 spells CASSGHTGENTEAFF. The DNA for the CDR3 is TGCGCCAGCAGCGGACATACAGGGGAGAACACTGAAGCTTTCTTT.

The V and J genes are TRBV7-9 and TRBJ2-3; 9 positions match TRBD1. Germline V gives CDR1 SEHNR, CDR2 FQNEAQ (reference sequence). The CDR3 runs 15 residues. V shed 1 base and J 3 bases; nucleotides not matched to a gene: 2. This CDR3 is CASSLGDRATDTQYF. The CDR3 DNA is TGTGCCAGCAGCTTAGGGGACAGGGCGACAGATACGCAGTATTTT.

The CDR3 DNA reads TGTGCCAGCAGCTTGGTGTCAGCGGGGGACTACAATGAGCAGTTCTTC. Encoded protein: CASSLVSAGDYNEQFF. V and J are TRBV5-6 and TRBJ2-1; 8 bases line up with TRBD2. Germline CDR1 and CDR2: SGHDT and YYEEEE. After removal of 0 bases from V and 3 bases from J, the junction contained 5 bases not matched to a gene. This CDR3 has 16 amino acids.

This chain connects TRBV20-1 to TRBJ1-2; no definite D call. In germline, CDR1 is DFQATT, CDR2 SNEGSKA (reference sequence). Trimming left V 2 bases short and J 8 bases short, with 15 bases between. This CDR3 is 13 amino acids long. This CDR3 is CSARPSDVYGYTF. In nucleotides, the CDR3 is TGCAGTGCTAGACCCTCGGACGTCTACGGCTACACCTTC.